This TCR beta chain was profiled in a study of blood T cell repertoires in COVID-19. The overall study: Material from acute and convalescent COVID-19 was sourced from the United States, Italy and Spain. T cells, B-cell-depleted T cells, or PBMCs supplied cDNA or gDNA.

Original analysis: Estimation of nucleated cell counts was performed using reference gene primer amplification. Produced via immunoSEQ multiplex PCR; TCRdb's table is partial and in-frame only. V, J and clone size are those of that table, while D and trimming were read from the DNA. The table lists around 170,000 clones, about 88% of them singletons. Per the germline V gene, CDR1 is LNHDA and CDR2 is SQIVND (reference sequence). The CDR3 runs 16 residues. J gave up 7 bases and V 2 bases, and 7 bases lay outside the gene matches. The chain links TRBV19 to TRBJ2-7; 14 bases are a match to TRBD2. The sequenced material came from peripheral blood. The sequence came from a man aged 30 to 45 with active or convalescent COVID-19. In DNA, the CDR3 is TGTGCCAGTAGTATAAGACTAGCGGGAGGGCCAGGGGAGCAGTACTTC. Encoded protein: CASSIRLAGGPGEQYF.